Presented here are 29 T cell receptor beta chains from one specimen sequenced in a study of post-analysis software for immune sequencing data. Study-level points and caveats: A few TRBV segments appeared more often in patients than in controls, and TRBV5-6, TRBV5-1 and TRBV20-1 were among these.

These receptors' targets are unknown. Each TCR beta cDNA library carried unique molecular identifiers. TCRdb called the PCR reads again in MiXCR, with one record for every CDR3 protein. The top ten clones hold roughly 5.2% of a sample with around 710,000 distinct CDR3 sequences, 46% of them seen once. Sequencing input: blood. Receptors were obtained from a girl between 10 and 17 years old with multiple sclerosis.

The chain carries TRBV7-8 and TRBJ2-1, with D perhaps TRBD1 (5 bases). Trimming left V 6 bases short and J 2 bases short, with 20 bases between. This CDR3 contains 17 residues. Germline V gives CDR1 SGHVS, CDR2 FQNEAQ. CDR3 sequence reads: CASSPLGRLPTYNEQFF. CDR3 nucleotide sequence: TGTGCCAGCAGTCCACTGGGGCGCCTGCCGACCTACAATGAGCAGTTCTTC. Complete variable domain (other parts from reference TRBV7-8 and TRBJ2-1): GAGVSQSPRYKVAKRGQDVALRCDPISGHVSLFWYQQALGQGPEFLTYFQNEAQLDKSGLPSDRFFAERPEGSVSTLKIQRTQQEDSAVYLCASSPLGRLPTYNEQFFGPGTRLTVL.

A few counts support this clonotype. V is TRBV20-1 and J is TRBJ2-1; TRBD2 agrees at 7 bases. The CDR3 extends over 13 amino acids. The germline CDR1 and CDR2 sequences are DFQATT and SNEGSKA (reference sequence). CDR3 loop: CTGREVRRHEQFF. The CDR3 DNA reads as TGCACCGGACGGGAGGTCCGACGACATGAGCAGTTCTTC.

CDR3 sequence: CSASGVAGDLQQYF. The CDR3, as DNA: TGCAGTGCTAGCGGGGTAGCGGGAGACCTTCAGCAGTACTTC. The chain uses TRBV20-1 and TRBJ2-5, with 9 bases lining up with TRBD2. The CDR3 is made up of 14 amino acids. V lost 3 bases to trimming and J lost 11 bases; unmatched junction nucleotides: 13. The germline CDR1 and CDR2 sequences are DFQATT and SNEGSKA (reference sequence).

The V call is TRBV4-3, the J call TRBJ2-5, with 9 bases lining up with TRBD1. The J call may be faulty, since TRBJ2-7 better matches the DNA end. The length of the CDR3 is 17 residues. The germline gives CDR1 LGHNA, CDR2 YSLEER. In DNA form, the CDR3 reads TGCGCCAGCAGCCAAGATCTGGGGACAGGGAACCTCTACGAGCAGTACTTC. Its translation: CASSQDLGTGNLYEQYF.

The gene calls are TRBV20-1 and TRBJ2-7; D gene unclear. Per germline, CDR1 DFQATT and CDR2 SNEGSKA (reference sequence). The V end was cut by 7 bases, the J end by 0 bases, with 7 bases between. CDR3 size: 11 residues. The CDR3 here is CSGSISYEQYF. The CDR3 region has the DNA TGCAGTGGGAGCATCTCCTACGAGCAGTACTTC.

This clonotype came up a few times. The CDR3 region is CASILGGYNEQFF. The CDR3 region has the DNA TGTGCCAGCATCCTGGGAGGGTACAATGAGCAGTTCTTC. V and J are TRBV21-1 and TRBJ2-1; the table's D gene call, TRBD2, was not cross checked with the DNA. TRBV21-1 is a known pseudogene. The CDR3 is 13 residues long.

This chain uses TRBV29-1 with TRBJ1-5; D is unresolved. Trimming took 6 bases from V and 1 from J, leaving 16 bases between them. CDR1 is SQVTM, CDR2 ANQGSEA, per germline. The CDR3 covers 15 residues. The CDR3 reads CSVGDGPESNQPQHF. The CDR3 region has the DNA TGCAGCGTGGGCGATGGGCCGGAGAGCAATCAGCCCCAGCATTTT.

The chain carries TRBV6-5 and TRBJ1-1; D is undetermined. Germline CDR1 reads MNHEY; CDR2 reads SVGAGI. V shed 6 bases and J shed 6 bases, with 11 bases lying between them. The length of the CDR3 is 12 residues. DNA of the CDR3: TGTGCCAGCAGCGGGCCGGGGTCTGAAGCTTTCTTT. Translation gives CASSGPGSEAFF.

The V and J genes are TRBV5-1 and TRBJ2-2; D is possibly TRBD2 (6 bases). Trimming took 2 bases from V and 5 from J, leaving 13 bases between them. CDR1 is SGHRS and CDR2 is YFSETQ in the germline V gene. The CDR3 runs to 15 residues. Here the CDR3 DNA reads TGCGCCAGCAGCTTAACGGGAGAGAGGACCGGGGAGCTGTTTTTT. Amino acid sequence: CASSLTGERTGELFF.

The rearrangement uses TRBV20-1 and TRBJ2-3; TRBD2 matches 8 bases. The CDR3 is 18 amino acids. V shed 0 bases and J 0 bases; nucleotides not matched to a gene: 11. Germline V CDR1 and CDR2: DFQATT, SNEGSKA (reference sequence). Here the CDR3 reads CSARDNSGSSLSTDTQYF. Written as DNA, the CDR3 is TGCAGTGCTAGAGATAACAGCGGGAGCTCTTTGAGCACAGATACGCAGTATTTT.

The chain combines TRBV7-2 with TRBJ2-3; D remains ambiguous. The CDR3 covers 13 residues. V lost 5 bases and J 5 bases, leaving 11 bases between the germline ends. CDR1 and CDR2 from the germline V gene are SGHTA and FQGNSA. CDR3 protein: CASSLIVLDTQYF. The DNA for the CDR3 is TGTGCCAGCAGCCTTATAGTCCTAGATACGCAGTATTTT.

This clonotype was seen only a few times. J is TRBJ2-3 and V is TRBV6-5; tentatively, D is TRBD1 or TRBD2 (5 bases each). CDR1 and CDR2 from the germline V gene are MNHEY and SVGAGI. This CDR3 is 15 amino acids long. V was cut by 0 bases and J by 3 bases, with 10 bases left in between. In DNA, the CDR3 is TGTGCCAGCAGTTACTCGTGGGGGATAACAGATACGCAGTATTTT. Amino acid sequence: CASSYSWGITDTQYF.

The genes are TRBV12-3 or TRBV12-4 and TRBJ2-7, with D possibly TRBD2 on 5 matching bases. Trimming left V 2 bases short and J 5 bases short, with 13 bases between. The CDR3 covers 14 residues. CDR3 sequence reads: CASSLISAGNEQYF. CDR3 in DNA: TGTGCCAGCAGTTTAATTAGTGCCGGGAACGAGCAGTACTTC.

This clonotype has a handful of counts. This chain uses TRBV12-3 or TRBV12-4 with TRBJ2-1; D is uncertain. The CDR3 length is 12 residues. V was cut by 6 bases and J by 7 bases, with 10 bases left in between. The CDR3 loop is CASSHGGNEQFF. In DNA form, the CDR3 reads TGTGCCAGCAGCCATGGTGGGAATGAGCAGTTCTTC.

The rearrangement uses TRBV4-3 and TRBJ1-4; the D is unclear. The V end lost 0 bases, the J end lost 0 bases, and 8 bases lay between the germline ends. CDR1 and CDR2 from the germline V gene are LGHNA and YSLEER. CDR3 length: 16 residues. CDR3 nucleotide sequence: TGCGCCAGCAGCCAAGATAGAGTGACAACTAATGAAAAACTGTTTTTT. Amino acid sequence: CASSQDRVTTNEKLFF.

The V gene is TRBV6-2 or TRBV6-3, the J gene TRBJ2-4; D remains ambiguous. There are 13 residues in the CDR3. The germline V and J ends were trimmed by 7 bases and 7 bases, with 14 bases remaining between them. The germline V gene encodes CDR1 MNHEY and CDR2 SVGEGT. This CDR3 is CASTLTVGNIQYF. In DNA form, the CDR3 reads TGTGCCAGCACCCTAACGGTGGGGAACATTCAGTACTTC.

This clonotype was counted a few times. CDR3 bases: TGTGCCAGCAGCCCCCAAGGGGTGAGAGGCGAGCAGTACTTC. Translated: CASSPQGVRGEQYF. This chain connects TRBV12-3 or TRBV12-4 to TRBJ2-7; D may be TRBD1 (5 bases). V lost 6 bases to trimming and J lost 6 bases, with 18 bases between them. The CDR3 loop spans 14 amino acids.

V and J are TRBV4-1 and TRBJ1-2; D gene uncertain. The germline CDR1 and CDR2 sequences are MGHRA and YSYEKL. Between the trimmed V and J ends, which lost 0 bases and 4 bases, there was a span of 12 bases. The CDR3 spans 15 residues. The CDR3 loop reads CASSQDLTPGYGYTF. CDR3 sequence (DNA): TGCGCCAGCAGCCAAGACTTAACGCCTGGCTATGGCTACACCTTC.

The V call is TRBV7-2, the J call TRBJ2-5; 14 nucleotides line up with TRBD2. CDR1 and CDR2 (germline): SGHTA, FQGNSA. CDR3 length equals 15 residues. After removal of 6 bases from V and 2 bases from J, the junction contained 2 bases not matched to a gene. CDR3 sequence reads: CASSRLAGGQETQYF. The CDR3 DNA sequence: TGTGCCAGCAGTCGACTAGCGGGAGGGCAAGAGACCCAGTACTTC.

This clonotype has only one observation. The junction departs from the called germline gene at one end, perhaps through a read error. The genes are TRBV10-3 and TRBJ1-2; the match to TRBD1 covers 7 bases. CDR1 ENHRY and CDR2 SYGVKD come from the germline V gene. The CDR3 covers 14 residues. This chain's CDR3 is CTISESRDSDGYTF. Here the CDR3 DNA reads TGTACCATCAGTGAGTCCCGGGACAGCGATGGCTACACCTTC.

The chain carries TRBV20-1 and TRBJ2-1; 7 bases fit TRBD2. This CDR3 is built from 14 residues. Germline values: CDR1 DFQATT, CDR2 SNEGSKA (reference sequence). V lost 1 base and J lost 5; bases outside the gene matches: 5. Here the CDR3 reads CSARGGSRNNEQFF. In nucleotides, the CDR3 is TGCAGTGCTAGAGGCGGGAGTAGAAACAATGAGCAGTTCTTC.

V gene TRBV20-1 combines with J gene TRBJ2-5; D is uncertain. Germline V gene sequence: CDR1 DFQATT, CDR2 SNEGSKA (reference sequence). The CDR3 loop spans 14 amino acids. Trimming removed 2 bases at V and 5 bases at J, with 15 bases between. The CDR3: CSARILAARETQYF. The CDR3 DNA reads TGCAGTGCTAGAATTTTGGCAGCCCGGGAGACCCAGTACTTC.

The chain links TRBV7-2 to TRBJ2-7; TRBD2 agrees at 13 bases. There are 16 residues in the CDR3. CDR1 is SGHTA, CDR2 FQGNSA, per germline. V was pared by 5 bases and J by 3 bases, with 7 bases of the junction left unmatched. The CDR3 DNA is TGTGCCAGCAGCCCGAGACTAGCGGGAGGAGTCTACGAGCAGTACTTC. Its translation is CASSPRLAGGVYEQYF.

The chain is built from TRBV4-3 and TRBJ2-7, with D perhaps matching TRBD1 or TRBD2 (5 bases each). The V gene lost 0 bases and the J gene lost 3 bases, with 18 bases spanning the gap. Germline V CDR1 and CDR2: LGHNA, YSLEER. This CDR3 is 17 amino acids long. The CDR3 nucleotides read TGCGCCAGCAGCCAAGAATATCCCCTGGGACGGATCTACGAGCAGTACTTC. Its protein product is CASSQEYPLGRIYEQYF.

This clonotype was detected a few times. The chain is built from TRBV2 and TRBJ2-7; no clear D gene. The germline V gene encodes CDR1 SNHLY and CDR2 FYNNEI. V dropped 4 bases and J dropped 6 bases, with 4 bases sitting between them. CDR3 length: 10 amino acids. CDR3 sequence reads: CASSGGEQYF. CDR3 coding DNA: TGTGCCAGCAGTGGTGGCGAGCAGTACTTC.

This clonotype was detected only a few times. The chain links TRBV2 to TRBJ1-2; no clear D. Germline loops: CDR1 SNHLY, CDR2 FYNNEI. V dropped 4 bases and J dropped 8 bases, with 14 bases sitting between them. The CDR3 spans 13 residues. CDR3: CASSVPGLGGYTF. CDR3 DNA: TGTGCCAGCAGTGTACCAGGTCTAGGAGGCTACACCTTC. The full variable domain, with the rest looked up from reference TRBV2 and TRBJ1-2, is EPEVTQTPSHQVTQMGQEVILRCVPISNHLYFYWYRQILGQKVEFLVSFYNNEISEKSEIFDDQFSVERPDGSNFTLKIRSTKLEDSAMYFCASSVPGLGGYTFGSGTRLTVV.

This clonotype was picked up a small number of times. The rearrangement uses TRBV12-3 or TRBV12-4 and TRBJ2-7; 10 positions match TRBD1. V dropped 10 bases and J dropped 4; count of bases not matched to a gene: 1. CDR3 length: 11 amino acids. CDR3 nucleotides: TGTGCCACGGGACAGGGGTACGAGCAGTACTTC. Its protein is CATGQGYEQYF.

This chain uses TRBV15 with TRBJ1-2; D is uncertain. The CDR3 runs to 19 residues. Trimming shortened V by 0 bases and J by 0 bases, and 20 bases separated the two germline ends. CDR1 is LNHNV, CDR2 YYDKDF, per germline (reference sequence). The CDR3 DNA reads TGTGCCACCAGCAGAGATCTTCGCCGCCTTGGGCCGTCTAACTATGGCTACACCTTC. Translated: CATSRDLRRLGPSNYGYTF.

This chain joins TRBV12-3 or TRBV12-4 and TRBJ1-2; D may be TRBD1 (6 bases). This CDR3 is built from 14 residues. Trimming removed 1 base from V and 4 bases from J, with 10 bases in between. In DNA form, the CDR3 reads TGTGCCAGCAGTTTAGGGACAGCCTTCTATGGCTACACCTTC. Translation gives CASSLGTAFYGYTF.